The present entry profiles one TCR beta chain with its context. The sample comes from a study of blood T cell repertoires in COVID-19. Produced via immunoSEQ multiplex PCR; TCRdb's table is partial and in-frame only. The table records under 300,000 clones, around 79% of them present only once. The CDR3 contains 18 residues. The trim removed 4 bases at V and 0 bases at J, leaving 9 bases unmatched. CDR1 is SGHDT, CDR2 YYEEEE, per germline. The rearrangement links TRBV5-6 to TRBJ2-1, with 11 bases fitting TRBD2. This TCR was sampled from a woman older than 75 with acute or convalescent COVID-19. Sequenced material: peripheral blood. The chain's CDR3 is CASSPGLAGVYSYNEQFF. The DNA for the CDR3 is TGTGCCAGCAGCCCAGGACTAGCGGGCGTATACTCCTACAATGAGCAGTTCTTC.